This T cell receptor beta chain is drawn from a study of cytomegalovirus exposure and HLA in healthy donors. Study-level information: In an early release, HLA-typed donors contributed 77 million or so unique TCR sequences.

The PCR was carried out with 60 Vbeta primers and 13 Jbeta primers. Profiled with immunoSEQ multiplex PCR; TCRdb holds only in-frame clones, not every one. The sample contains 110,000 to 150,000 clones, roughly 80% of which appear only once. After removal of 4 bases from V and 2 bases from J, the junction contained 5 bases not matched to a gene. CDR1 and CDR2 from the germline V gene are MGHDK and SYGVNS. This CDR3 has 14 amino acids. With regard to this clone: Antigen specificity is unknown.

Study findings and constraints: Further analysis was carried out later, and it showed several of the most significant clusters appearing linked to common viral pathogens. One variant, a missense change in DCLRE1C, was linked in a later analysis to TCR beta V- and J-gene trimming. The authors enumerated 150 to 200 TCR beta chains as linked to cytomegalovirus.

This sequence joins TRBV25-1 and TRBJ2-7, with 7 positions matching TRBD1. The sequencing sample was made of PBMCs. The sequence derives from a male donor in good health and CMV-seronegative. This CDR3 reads CASSGHRGTYEQYF. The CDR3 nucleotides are TGTGCCAGCAGTGGACACAGGGGCACCTACGAGCAGTACTTC.